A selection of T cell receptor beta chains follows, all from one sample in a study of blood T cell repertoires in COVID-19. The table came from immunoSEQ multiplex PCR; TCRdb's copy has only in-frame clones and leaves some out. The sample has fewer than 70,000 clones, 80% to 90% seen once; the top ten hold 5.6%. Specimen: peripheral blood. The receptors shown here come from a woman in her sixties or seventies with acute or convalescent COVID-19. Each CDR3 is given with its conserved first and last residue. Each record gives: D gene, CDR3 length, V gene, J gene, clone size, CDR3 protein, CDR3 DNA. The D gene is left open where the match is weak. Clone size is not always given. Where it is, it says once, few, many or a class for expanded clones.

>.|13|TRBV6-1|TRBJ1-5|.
CASSEGARQPQHF
TGTGCCAGCAGTGAAGGAGCCCGGCAGCCCCAGCATTTT
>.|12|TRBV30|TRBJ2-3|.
CAWTRITGTQYF
TGTGCCTGGACGAGGATTACCGGTACGCAGTATTTT
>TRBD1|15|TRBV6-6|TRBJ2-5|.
CASTLRDRGLETQYF
TGTGCCAGCACCCTCCGGGACAGGGGGCTAGAGACCCAGTACTTC
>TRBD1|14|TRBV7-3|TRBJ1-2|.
CASSGRDRTHGYTF
TGTGCCAGCAGCGGACGGGACAGGACACACGGCTACACCTTC
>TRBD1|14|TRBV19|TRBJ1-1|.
CASSSTGTGTEAFF
TGTGCCAGTAGTTCGACAGGGACCGGCACTGAAGCTTTCTTT
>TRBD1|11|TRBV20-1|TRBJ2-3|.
CSAYRGHTQYF
TGCAGTGCTTACAGGGGACATACGCAGTATTTT
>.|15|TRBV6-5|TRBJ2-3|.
CASSRTGRGTDTQYF
TGTGCCAGCAGTCGGACTGGACGCGGCACAGATACGCAGTATTTT
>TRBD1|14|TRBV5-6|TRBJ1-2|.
CASSFDRENYGYTF
TGTGCCAGCAGCTTCGACAGGGAAAACTATGGCTACACCTTC
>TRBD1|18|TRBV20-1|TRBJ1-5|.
CSASEGSGGVRGNQPQHF
TGCAGTGCTAGTGAGGGGTCAGGGGGCGTGCGAGGCAATCAGCCCCAGCATTTT
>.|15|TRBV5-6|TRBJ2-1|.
CASSLYPESPNEQFF
TGTGCCAGCAGCTTGTACCCAGAATCGCCCAATGAGCAGTTCTTC
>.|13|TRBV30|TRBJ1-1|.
CAWSRPGNTEAFF
TGTGCCTGGAGTCGGCCGGGGAACACTGAAGCTTTCTTT
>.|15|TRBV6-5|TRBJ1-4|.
CASSYAGVSHEKLFF
TGTGCCAGCAGTTATGCGGGGGTCTCGCATGAAAAACTGTTTTTT
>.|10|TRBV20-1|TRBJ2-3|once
CSASSDTQYF
TGCAGTGCTAGCTCAGATACGCAGTATTTT
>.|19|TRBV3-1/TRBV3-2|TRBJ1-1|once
CASSQGGGQGLWVNTEAFF
TGTGCCAGCAGCCAAGGTGGTGGCCAGGGGCTATGGGTGAACACTGAAGCTTTCTTT
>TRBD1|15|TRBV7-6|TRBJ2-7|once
CASSFGQGSSYEQYF
TGTGCCAGCAGCTTTGGACAGGGGAGCTCCTACGAGCAGTACTTC
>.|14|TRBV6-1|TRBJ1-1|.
CASSERRVNTEAFF
TGTGCCAGCAGTGAACGCAGGGTGAACACTGAAGCTTTCTTT
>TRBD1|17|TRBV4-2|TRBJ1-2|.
CASSQDRTNTGGNGYTF
TGTGCCAGCAGCCAAGACCGAACTAACACAGGGGGCAATGGCTACACCTTC
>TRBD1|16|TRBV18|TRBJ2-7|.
CASSSGAGTGMYEQYF
TGTGCCAGCTCCTCGGGCGCCGGGACAGGGATGTACGAGCAGTACTTC
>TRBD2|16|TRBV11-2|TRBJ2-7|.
CASSPNGGGASDEQYF
TGTGCCAGCAGCCCAAACGGCGGGGGGGCCAGCGACGAGCAGTACTTC
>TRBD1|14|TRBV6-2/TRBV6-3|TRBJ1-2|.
CASSGQEFGYGYTF
TGTGCCAGCAGTGGACAGGAGTTTGGCTATGGCTACACCTTC
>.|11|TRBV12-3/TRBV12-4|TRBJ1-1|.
CASSPKNEAFF
TGTGCCAGCAGTCCTAAGAACGAAGCTTTCTTT
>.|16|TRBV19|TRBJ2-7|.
CASSMGPGVPSYEQYF
TGTGCCAGTAGTATGGGTCCCGGGGTACCCTCCTACGAGCAGTACTTC
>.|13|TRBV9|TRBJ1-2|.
CASSVDSLYGYTF
TGTGCCAGCAGCGTCGACAGTCTCTATGGCTACACCTTC
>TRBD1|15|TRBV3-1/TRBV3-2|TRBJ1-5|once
CASSKTGDSNQPQHF
TGTGCCAGCAGCAAAACAGGGGACAGCAATCAGCCCCAGCATTTT
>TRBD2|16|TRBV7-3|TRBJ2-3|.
CASSLMAGGRSHTQYF
TGTGCCAGCAGCTTGATGGCGGGGGGAAGGTCCCATACGCAGTATTTT
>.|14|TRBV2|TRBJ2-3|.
CASSEQGTTDTQYF
TGTGCCAGCAGTGAACAGGGGACCACAGATACGCAGTATTTT
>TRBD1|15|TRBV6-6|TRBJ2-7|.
CASSRDRPYLYEQYF
TGTGCCAGCAGCAGGGACAGGCCCTACCTTTACGAGCAGTACTTC
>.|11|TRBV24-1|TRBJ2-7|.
CATSDFNEQYF
TGTGCCACCAGTGATTTCAACGAGCAGTACTTC
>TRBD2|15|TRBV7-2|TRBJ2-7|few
CASSLKPGGGYEQYF
TGTGCCAGCAGCTTAAAACCTGGCGGGGGTTACGAGCAGTACTTC
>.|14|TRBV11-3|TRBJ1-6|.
CASSLSALNSPLHF
TGTGCCAGCAGCTTGAGTGCTCTTAATTCACCCCTCCACTTT
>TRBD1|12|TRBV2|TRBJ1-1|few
CATPGGNTEAFF
TGTGCCACCCCAGGGGGGAACACTGAAGCTTTCTTT
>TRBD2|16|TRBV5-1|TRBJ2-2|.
CASSPGRGALIGELFF
TGCGCCAGCAGCCCAGGGCGGGGGGCCCTCATCGGGGAGCTGTTTTTT
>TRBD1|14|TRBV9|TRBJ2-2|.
CASSVTGGPGELFF
TGTGCCAGCAGCGTGACAGGGGGCCCCGGGGAGCTGTTTTTT
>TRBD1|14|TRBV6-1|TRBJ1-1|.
CASSEAQGGAEAFF
TGTGCCAGCAGTGAAGCCCAGGGGGGAGCTGAAGCTTTCTTT
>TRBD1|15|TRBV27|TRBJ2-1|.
CASSLGQGASYEQFF
TGTGCCAGCAGTTTGGGACAGGGGGCATCTTATGAGCAGTTCTTC
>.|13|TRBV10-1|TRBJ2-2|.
CASSNQATGELFF
TGCGCCAGCAGTAACCAGGCCACCGGGGAGCTGTTTTTT
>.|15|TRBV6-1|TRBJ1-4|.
CASSEAWEGGEKLFF
TGTGCCAGCAGTGAAGCGTGGGAGGGGGGAGAAAAACTGTTTTTT
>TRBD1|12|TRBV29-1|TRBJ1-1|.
CSVRQGPTEAFF
TGCAGCGTACGACAGGGGCCCACTGAAGCTTTCTTT
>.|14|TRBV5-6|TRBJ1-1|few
CASSLDSWNTEAFF
TGTGCCAGCAGCCTCGACAGCTGGAACACTGAAGCTTTCTTT
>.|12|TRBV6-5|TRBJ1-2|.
CASNSRGRGYTF
TGTGCCAGCAACAGCAGGGGCCGCGGCTACACCTTC
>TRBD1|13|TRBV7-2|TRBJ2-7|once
CASRDRADYEQYF
TGTGCCAGCAGGGACAGGGCGGATTACGAGCAGTACTTC
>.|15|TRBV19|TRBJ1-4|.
CASRLRQSTNEKLFF
TGTGCCAGTAGGCTAAGACAGAGCACTAATGAAAAACTGTTTTTT
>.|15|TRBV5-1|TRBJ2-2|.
CASSLDRMNTGELFF
TGCGCCAGCAGCTTGGACAGGATGAACACCGGGGAGCTGTTTTTT
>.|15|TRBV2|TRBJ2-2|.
CASSEVPPGTGELFF
TGTGCCAGCAGTGAAGTTCCTCCGGGGACCGGGGAGCTGTTTTTT
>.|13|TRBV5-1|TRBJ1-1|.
CASSVGGNTEAFF
TGCGCCAGCAGCGTCGGGGGAAACACTGAAGCTTTCTTT
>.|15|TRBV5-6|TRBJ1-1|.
CASSFTGLWNTEAFF
TGTGCCAGCAGCTTCACAGGGCTTTGGAACACTGAAGCTTTCTTT
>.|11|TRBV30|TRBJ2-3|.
CACSFSDTQYF
TGTGCCTGCTCTTTTAGCGATACGCAGTATTTT
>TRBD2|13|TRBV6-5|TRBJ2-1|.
CASKVAGVDEQFF
TGTGCCAGCAAGGTAGCGGGGGTCGATGAGCAGTTCTTC